The 14 T cell receptor beta chains below all came from one sample that was sequenced in a study of blood T cell repertoires in COVID-19 (dated by TCRdb to 2020 to 2022). Library creation used the immunoSEQ multiplex PCR assay. TCRdb took over this immuneACCESS table, retaining in-frame rearrangements with V and J assigned. Such tables are incomplete; in checked studies, under half of the missing clones stem from an unresolved V gene, and the remainder is unexplained. The sample includes 150,000 to 200,000 clones, with approximately 80% observed a single time. The top ten constitute approximately 14% of the sample. The sequenced material came from peripheral blood. These receptors were obtained from a woman in her sixties or seventies with COVID-19, enrolled during active disease.

The genes are TRBV9 and TRBJ2-1, with D possibly being TRBD1 (6 bases). V shed 4 bases and J shed 3 bases, with 14 bases lying between them. The germline CDR1 and CDR2 sequences are SGDLS and YYNGEE. The CDR3 extends over 15 amino acids. CDR3 DNA: TGTGCCAGCAGCCCCCGCAGGGGCCTCTACAATGAGCAGTTCTTC. It encodes CASSPRRGLYNEQFF.

Points on this clone: The junction and the germline gene differ at one end; a read error may be behind it. This chain links TRBV28 with TRBJ2-3, with TRBD1 as a possible D gene (5 bases). Germline-derived CDR1 and CDR2 are MDHEN and SYDVKM. This CDR3 contains 15 residues. CDR3 amino acids: CASTLLGPSTDTQYF. The DNA of the CDR3 is TGTGCCAGCACTTTATTGGGGCCTAGCACAGATACGCAGTATTTT.

The chain uses TRBV28 and TRBJ1-3, with D maybe TRBD1 (5 bases). CDR3 length: 15 amino acids. The germline CDR1 and CDR2 sequences are MDHEN and SYDVKM. V shed 5 bases and J shed 5 bases, with 16 bases lying between them. CDR3 amino acids: CASSANRPQRNTIYF. Written as DNA, the CDR3 is TGTGCCAGCAGTGCAAACAGGCCCCAGAGAAACACCATATATTTT.

This chain joins TRBV7-8 and TRBJ2-1, with no clear D. The V end lost 5 bases, the J end lost 0 bases, and 8 bases lay between the germline ends. Germline V gene lookup returns CDR1 SGHVS and CDR2 FQNEAQ. The CDR3 runs 14 residues. CDR3 nucleotide sequence: TGTGCCAGCAGCGAAGAGAGCTCCTACAATGAGCAGTTCTTC. It translates to CASSEESSYNEQFF.

The chain joins TRBV30 to TRBJ1-2; D may be TRBD1 (5 bases). V shed 1 base and J shed 5 bases, with 11 bases lying between them. The CDR3 totals 13 residues. Germline CDR1 GTSNPN, CDR2 SVGIG (reference sequence). The chain's CDR3 is CAWSEDTEYGYTF. The CDR3 DNA reads TGTGCCTGGAGTGAGGACACGGAGTATGGCTACACCTTC.

This rearrangement joins TRBV3-1 (or the pseudogene TRBV3-2) to TRBJ2-7; 10 nucleotides match TRBD2. The trim removed 4 bases at V and 0 bases at J, leaving 3 bases unmatched. The CDR3 totals 15 residues. Per germline, CDR1 LGHDT and CDR2 YNNKEL (reference sequence). This CDR3 reads CASSLASGSSYEQYF. DNA of the CDR3: TGTGCCAGCAGCCTAGCTAGCGGGAGCTCCTACGAGCAGTACTTC.

The V gene is TRBV6-6, the J gene TRBJ2-1; D possibly corresponds to TRBD1 (5 bases). Germline V lookup: CDR1 MNHNY, CDR2 SVGAGI (reference sequence). The ends were cut back, 2 bases at V and 4 bases at J, with 9 bases in the middle. This CDR3 contains 14 residues. CDR3 loop: CASSYRGEYNEQFF. The CDR3 DNA reads as TGTGCCAGCAGTTACAGGGGCGAATACAATGAGCAGTTCTTC.

This chain uses TRBV29-1 with TRBJ2-2; TRBD1 is a possible D gene (5 bases). Trimming pared 5 bases from V and 0 bases from J, leaving 10 bases between. Germline V gene data show CDR1 as SQVTM and CDR2 as ANQGSEA. The CDR3 is 14 residues long. CDR3 DNA sequence: TGCAGCGTTTCCCACAGGCCGAACACCGGGGAGCTGTTTTTT. Protein sequence: CSVSHRPNTGELFF.

CDR3 bases: TGTGCCAGCAGTTCCACGGGACAGGGGGAGCAGTACTTC. Amino acids: CASSSTGQGEQYF. The V call is TRBV6-6, the J call TRBJ2-7; 10 bases agree with TRBD1. CDR3 length: 13 residues. With V trimmed by 4 bases and J by 7 bases, 4 bases remained unmatched. Germline loops: CDR1 MNHNY, CDR2 SVGAGI (reference sequence).

This clone was found many times. The chain's CDR3 is CASSQDLGSNTGELFF. CDR3 coding DNA: TGTGCCAGCAGCCAAGATCTAGGCTCGAACACCGGGGAGCTGTTTTTT. The chain links TRBV3-1 (or the pseudogene TRBV3-2) to TRBJ2-2; no definite D call. This CDR3 spans 16 amino acids. V lost 0 bases and J 0 bases, leaving 8 bases between the germline ends. In germline, CDR1 is LGHDT, CDR2 YNNKEL (reference sequence).

V usage is TRBV2 and J usage is TRBJ1-6; the D gene is possibly TRBD1 (6 bases). There are 14 residues in the CDR3. Trimming pared 6 bases from V and 7 bases from J, leaving 13 bases between. The germline CDR1 and CDR2 sequences are SNHLY and FYNNEI. The CDR3 protein is CASSERTANSPLHF. The CDR3 DNA follows: TGTGCCAGCAGCGAAAGGACAGCCAATTCACCCCTCCACTTT.

V usage is TRBV6-1 and J usage is TRBJ1-1; TRBD1 matches at 9 bases. The V and J ends lost 1 base and 3 bases, in that order; junction bases with no gene match: 9. Germline lookup yields CDR1 MNHNS and CDR2 SASEGT. The CDR3 spans 17 residues. In nucleotides, the CDR3 is TGTGCCAGCAGTGAAGTTTACAGGGGGCCGGGGGACACTGAAGCTTTCTTT. Its translation: CASSEVYRGPGDTEAFF.

V usage is TRBV10-3 and J usage is TRBJ2-1, with 15 bases identical to TRBD2. With 4 bases clipped from V and 9 bases from J, the junction kept 4 bases outside the gene matches. This CDR3 has 15 residues. CDR1 ENHRY and CDR2 SYGVKD come from the germline V gene. The CDR3 reads CAISVGTSGRSEQFF. In DNA, the CDR3 is TGTGCCATCAGTGTAGGGACTAGCGGGAGGAGTGAGCAGTTCTTC.

V and J are TRBV28 and TRBJ1-5, with TRBD1 identical over 7 bases. This CDR3 has 15 amino acids. The germline CDR1 and CDR2 sequences are MDHEN and SYDVKM. Trimming cost V 8 bases and J 1 base; bases outside gene matches: 8. The chain's CDR3 is CASLRGQLSNQPQHF. The CDR3 bases are TGTGCCAGCTTGAGGGGGCAGCTAAGCAATCAGCCCCAGCATTTT.